This paragraph reports one T cell receptor beta chain. In the original analysis: It was from reference gene primer amplification that nucleated cell counts were estimated. Sequenced by immunoSEQ multiplex PCR; TCRdb stores in-frame clones only, minus some. Clonal size and the V and J genes are those of that table, whereas D and trimming came from the DNA. The sample has approximately 99,000 clones, around 86% seen once. The sample belongs to a study of blood T cell repertoires in COVID-19. About the research overall: Samples representing acute and convalescent COVID-19 were sourced from the United States, Italy and Spain. PBMCs, B-cell-depleted T cells, or T cells provided the cDNA or gDNA that made up the material.

CDR3 size: 13 residues. Trimming took off 7 bases at V and 2 bases at J, with 9 bases between the two ends. The clonotype was recovered from a woman aged 70-85 years with acute or convalescent COVID-19. The chain is built from TRBV12-3 or TRBV12-4 and TRBJ1-5; D is perhaps TRBD1 (5 bases). Sequenced input: peripheral blood. The CDR3 sequence: CASTPRGNQPQHF. CDR3 nucleotides: TGTGCCAGCACTCCCAGGGGCAATCAGCCCCAGCATTTT.